This T cell receptor beta chain was sequenced during a study of identifying expanded T cells in peripheral blood. Assay used: immunoSEQ multiplex PCR; TCRdb lists only in-frame clones, some missing. The sample contains 65,000 to 95,000 clones, around 84% of which appear only once. This clone was seen more than once but under ten times. CDR3 size: 15 residues. Germline V gene data show CDR1 as SEHNR and CDR2 as FQNEAQ (reference sequence). Germline trimming cut 2 bases from V and 6 bases from J; bases unmatched to any gene: 8. The rearrangement joins TRBV7-9 to TRBJ2-3; 7 nucleotides align to TRBD2. The sequencing sample was made of blood. The TCR sequence derives from a person between 18 and 70 years old in good health. Written as DNA, the CDR3 is TGTGCCAGCAGCTTAATGGCTAGCGGAAGCGATACGCAGTATTTT. Residues: CASSLMASGSDTQYF.